This paragraph covers one TCR beta chain sequence. Its antigen is unknown. The CDR3 sequence is 19 residues long. Germline CDR1 is SGHRS and CDR2 is YFSETQ. Germline trimming cut 4 bases from V and 0 bases from J; bases unmatched to any gene: 16. Repertoires were generated with immunoSEQ multiplex PCR, while TCRdb's copy carries only in-frame clones and drops some. The repertoire includes over 1.4 million clones, 95% to 97% of them detected once, and 0.95% to 1.5% sits in the top ten. This specimen comes from a study of shared clonotypes between healthy human individuals. Points from the study as a whole: The study generally estimated greater richness for naive than memory subsets.

Negatively enriched CD4+ T cells were divided by CD45RA into naive and memory. J is TRBJ1-1 and V is TRBV5-1; 9 nucleotides match TRBD1. This clonotype was obtained from a young man in good health. Specimen: naive CD4+ T cells sorted from blood. Subset specified: CD45RA+ positively selected. The CDR3 sequence is CASSPYPPGQGTLNTEAFF. Written as DNA, the CDR3 is TGCGCCAGCAGCCCGTACCCTCCGGGACAGGGAACCTTGAACACTGAAGCTTTCTTT. Together with reference TRBV5-1 and TRBJ1-1, the CDR3 gives the full variable domain: KAGVTQTPRYLIKTRGQQVTLSCSPISGHRSVSWYQQTPGQGLQFLFEYFSETQRNKGNFPGRFSGRQFSNSRSEMNVSTLELGDSALYLCASSPYPPGQGTLNTEAFFGQGTRLTVV.